Listed below are T cell receptor beta chains from one sample, sequenced in a study of shared clonotypes between healthy human individuals. Measured with immunoSEQ multiplex PCR; TCRdb has only the in-frame clones, and not every one. The sample has over 1.5 million clones, approximately 98% seen once. The sample comprised naive CD4+ T cells sorted from blood. The receptors were gathered from a man under 40 in good health. Each CDR3 is given with its conserved first and last residue. D genes are given only for firm matches. A row's size may be missing; if present it is once, few, many or a size class.

. TRBJ2-5 TRBV7-6 . TGTGCCAGCAGCTTACGGTTCAGGGGCGAGGGGGAAGAGACCCAGTACTTC CASSLRFRGEGEETQYF
TRBD1 TRBJ1-2 TRBV6-6 . TGTGCCAGCAAACCAGGGGGCGCGGGCTATGGCTACACCTTC CASKPGGAGYGYTF
TRBD2 TRBJ2-3 TRBV19 . TGTGCCAGTAGTATAGACCAGACTAGCGGAGATACGCAGTATTTT CASSIDQTSGDTQYF
. TRBJ1-1 TRBV5-8 . TGTGCCAGCAGCCGTTTTCTTAGATTAATGAACACTGAAGCTTTCTTT CASSRFLRLMNTEAFF
TRBD2 TRBJ2-7 TRBV2 . TGTGCCAGCAGTGAAACCCGGACTAGCGGGCTCCCCTACGAGCAGTACTTC CASSETRTSGLPYEQYF
. TRBJ2-1 TRBV11-2 . TGTGCCAGCAGCCCCTTGGTGCGCGGAGAGAACAATGAGCAGTTCTTC CASSPLVRGENNEQFF
. TRBJ2-1 TRBV28 once TGTGCCAGCACCCGGGTTGTTACCAGATACAATGAGCAGTTCTTC CASTRVVTRYNEQFF
TRBD1 TRBJ1-2 TRBV5-1 . TGCGCCAGCAGCTTGGGACAGGGCTCTGGCTACACCTTC CASSLGQGSGYTF
. TRBJ2-7 TRBV28 . TGTGCCAGCAGTTTGGGTGGGGTTACCTACGAGCAGTACTTC CASSLGGVTYEQYF
TRBD2 TRBJ2-5 TRBV7-3 . TGTGCCAGCAGCGGAGGCGGGACTAGCGCTACGGAGACCCAGTACTTC CASSGGGTSATETQYF
. TRBJ2-5 TRBV27 . TGTGCCAGCAAGGCAGTTGCCTTTTCGGAGACCCAGTACTTC CASKAVAFSETQYF
. TRBJ2-7 TRBV27 . TGTGCCAGCAGTTTAAGTTCCCCCCCCGCCTACGAGCAGTACTTC CASSLSSPPAYEQYF
. TRBJ2-3 TRBV29-1 . TGCAGCGTGGGACCGTCTACAGATACGCAGTATTTT CSVGPSTDTQYF
. TRBJ1-1 TRBV28 . TGTGGGTCGGGTAAATTCAAGGCCACTGAAGCTTTCTTT CGSGKFKATEAFF
. TRBJ2-7 TRBV19 . TGTGCCAGTAGTAGCCAGGGTGCCGGTATTTACGAGCAGTACTTC CASSSQGAGIYEQYF
. TRBJ1-2 TRBV5-1 . TGCGCCAGCCGACAGGTGACTGCTAACTATGGCTACACCTTC CASRQVTANYGYTF
. TRBJ1-2 TRBV29-1 . TGCAGCGCCCGAAACCGCAGGGCGAACGGCTACACCTTC CSARNRRANGYTF
. TRBJ1-2 TRBV15 . TGTGCCACCAGCAGAGCCGGACAGACGTATGGCTACACCTTC CATSRAGQTYGYTF
. TRBJ1-2 TRBV19 . TGTGCCAGTAGTACGGACTATGGCTACACCTTC CASSTDYGYTF
. TRBJ2-7 TRBV13 . TGTGCCAGCAGCTTAGTCGGTCGTGGCTACGAGCAGTACTTC CASSLVGRGYEQYF
. TRBJ2-7 TRBV5-1 . TGCGCCAGCAGCTTGGGTCGAACGAGTCAGTCCTACGAGCAGTACTTC CASSLGRTSQSYEQYF
. TRBJ2-7 TRBV29-1 . TGCAGCGTTGGACATCTCGACGAGCAGTACTTC CSVGHLDEQYF
. TRBJ2-6 TRBV19 . TGTGCCAGTAGTATCGGGAACTCTGGGGCCAACGTCCTGACTTTC CASSIGNSGANVLTF
TRBD1 TRBJ1-4 TRBV5-1 . TGCGCCAGCAGGAGGGACAGGGGATACGAAAAACTGTTTTTT CASRRDRGYEKLFF
TRBD2 TRBJ2-3 TRBV6-1 once TGTGCCAGCAGTGGGCCAGCGGGAGGGCGCACAGATACGCAGTATTTT CASSGPAGGRTDTQYF
TRBD2 TRBJ2-1 TRBV5-4 . TGTGCCAGCAGCTCGGGCACTAGCGGGAGATCAGGTGAGCAGTTCTTC CASSSGTSGRSGEQFF
TRBD1 TRBJ1-1 TRBV6-6 . TGTGCCAGCTTGGACAGGGAGTCGGGGTCTGAAGCTTTCTTT CASLDRESGSEAFF
. TRBJ2-2 TRBV4-2 . TGTGCCAGCAGCCAAGATTGGGGAAACACCGGGGAGCTGTTTTTT CASSQDWGNTGELFF
TRBD1 TRBJ2-3 TRBV14 . TGTGCCAGCAGCCAACACGGACAGGGACCAACAGATACGCAGTATTTT CASSQHGQGPTDTQYF
TRBD2 TRBJ2-2 TRBV9 . TGTGCCAGCAGCCCCGGGACTAGCGGGAGGGCCTGGGGGACCGGGGAGCTGTTTTTT CASSPGTSGRAWGTGELFF
. TRBJ1-5 TRBV18 . TGTGCCAGCTCACCGGTTAGCGGGTCGGTCAATCAGCCCCAGCATTTT CASSPVSGSVNQPQHF
TRBD2 TRBJ2-1 TRBV4-1 . TGCGCCAGCAGCCGCGACCTACGCTCCGCTAGCGGGAGTTATGAGCAGTTCTTC CASSRDLRSASGSYEQFF
. TRBJ1-1 TRBV19 . TGTGCCAGTAGTATACAGGGAATATCGGTAGCTTTCTTT CASSIQGISVAFF
. TRBJ2-7 TRBV28 . TGTGCCACCGTATCTGGAGAGCAGTACTTC CATVSGEQYF
. TRBJ2-5 TRBV7-9 . TGTGCCAGCACAGCGGCGGGGGCAGAGACCCAGTACTTC CASTAAGAETQYF
TRBD2 TRBJ2-3 TRBV5-4 . TGTGCCAGCAGCTGGGGAGGGGCAGGGCCAGTGAGGACAGATACGCAGTATTTT CASSWGGAGPVRTDTQYF
. TRBJ2-1 TRBV18 . TGTGCCAGCTCACCCGGCGGGTCCTACAATGAGCAGTTCTTC CASSPGGSYNEQFF
. TRBJ2-5 TRBV4-2 . TGTGCCAGCAGCCAAGATGACATCGAACGGGTTCTAGGAGAGACCCAGTACTTC CASSQDDIERVLGETQYF
. TRBJ2-5 TRBV27 . TGTGCCAGCAAGCCCCAGCTAGCGTACAAAGAGACCCAGTACTTC CASKPQLAYKETQYF
. TRBJ2-2 TRBV20-1 . TGCAGTGCCCGAGAGGACGGGGAGCTGTTTTTT CSAREDGELFF
TRBD2 TRBJ2-3 TRBV2 . TGTGCCAGCAGAGACTCTAGCGGGGCCCTTCCGAGGGATACGCAGTATTTT CASRDSSGALPRDTQYF
. TRBJ1-1 TRBV5-1 . TGCGCCAGCAGCGCCGACAGCTCCACTGAAGCTTTCTTT CASSADSSTEAFF
TRBD1 TRBJ1-1 TRBV5-6 . TGTGCCAGCAGCGGAAAGACAGGGTATAACACTGAAGCTTTCTTT CASSGKTGYNTEAFF
. TRBJ2-7 TRBV7-6 . TGTGCCAGCAGCTTAGCGGCAGGCGGACCCTACGAGCAGTACTTC CASSLAAGGPYEQYF
. TRBJ2-3 TRBV6-1 . TGTGCCAGCAGTGAAACTCTGGGGGCAGCCCCTAGCACAGATACGCAGTATTTT CASSETLGAAPSTDTQYF
. TRBJ2-3 TRBV9 . TGTGCCAGCAGCATCAGTAGCACAGATACGCAGTATTTT CASSISSTDTQYF
. TRBJ2-5 TRBV4-1 . TGCGCCAGCAGCCAAGCTGGGGGACAAGAGACCCAGTACTTC CASSQAGGQETQYF